The 27 T cell receptor beta chains below were found in one sample sequenced in a study of blood T cell repertoires in COVID-19. Data came from immunoSEQ multiplex PCR; TCRdb stores just in-frame clones and leaves some out. The sample holds around 180,000 clones, about 74% seen once. Input material: peripheral blood. The receptors derive from a woman of 80 years or more with acute or convalescent COVID-19.

The chain uses TRBV5-8 and TRBJ2-4, with 14 bases that match TRBD2. Germline trimming cut 2 bases from V and 2 bases from J; bases unmatched to any gene: 9. This CDR3 is 19 amino acids long. CDR1 and CDR2 from the germline V gene are SGHTS and YDEGEE. Here the CDR3 reads CASSFRTSGRMGSKNIQYF. For the CDR3, the DNA is TGTGCCAGCAGCTTCCGGACTAGCGGGAGGATGGGGTCCAAAAACATTCAGTACTTC. The full variable domain, in which reference TRBV5-8 and TRBJ2-4 provide the parts outside the CDR3, is EAGVTQSPTHLIKTRGQQATLRCSPISGHTSVYWYQQALGLGLQFLLWYDEGEERNRGNFPPRFSGRQFPNYSSELNVNALELEDSALYLCASSFRTSGRMGSKNIQYFGAGTRLSVL.

The chain recombines TRBV18 with TRBJ2-1, with D possibly TRBD2 on 7 matching bases. V was cut by 3 bases and J by 8 bases, with 17 bases left in between. CDR1 is KGHSH and CDR2 is LQKENI in the germline V gene. This CDR3 region has 15 residues. The CDR3 bases are TGTGCCAGCTCACCGAGTCTAGCGGAGGGGGATGAGCAGTTCTTC. Residues: CASSPSLAEGDEQFF. Supplemented by reference TRBV18 and TRBJ2-1, the full variable domain reads NAGVMQNPRHLVRRRGQEARLRCSPMKGHSHVYWYRQLPEEGLKFMVYLQKENIIDESGMPKERFSAEFPKEGPSILRIQQVVRGDSAAYFCASSPSLAEGDEQFFGPGTRLTVL.

This clone has more than one count but fewer than ten. The chain is built from TRBV6-4 and TRBJ2-3, with TRBD2 identical over 7 bases. The CDR3 runs to 14 residues. The germline V gene has CDR1 MRHNA and CDR2 SNTAGT. V was pared by 5 bases and J by 0 bases, with 2 bases of the junction left unmatched. CDR3 sequence: CASSSSGSTDTQYF. CDR3 DNA: TGTGCCAGCAGTTCTAGCGGAAGCACAGATACGCAGTATTTT.

Regarding this clone: Different DNA sequences within this sample yield the same CDR3. The J gene is TRBJ2-7, the V gene TRBV5-1; D perhaps matches TRBD2 (5 bases). Germline V gene lookup returns CDR1 SGHRS and CDR2 YFSETQ. Trimming shortened V by 5 bases and J by 2 bases, and 14 bases separated the two germline ends. The CDR3 has 14 residues. Here the CDR3 DNA reads TGCGCCAGCAGGGATCCGACCGGGGCCTACGAGCAGTACTTC. Protein: CASRDPTGAYEQYF.

This clone was found once. The rearrangement uses TRBV7-2 and TRBJ1-1; no clear D. Germline loops: CDR1 SGHTA, CDR2 FQGNSA. V was pared by 0 bases and J by 0 bases, with 8 bases between. This CDR3 contains 15 residues. CDR3 protein: CASSLAFGLNTEAFF. In nucleotides, the CDR3 is TGTGCCAGCAGCTTAGCCTTTGGCCTGAACACTGAAGCTTTCTTT.

The chain uses TRBV27 and TRBJ1-2; D possibly corresponds to TRBD1 (5 bases). The CDR3 covers 14 residues. The germline V gene encodes CDR1 MNHEY and CDR2 SMNVEV (reference sequence). Trimming took 2 bases from V and 2 from J, leaving 9 bases between them. The CDR3 protein is CASSLNQGNYGYTF. For the CDR3, the DNA is TGTGCCAGCAGTTTAAACCAGGGAAACTATGGCTACACCTTC.

V usage is TRBV5-1 and J usage is TRBJ2-3, with 8 nucleotides matching TRBD2. Losses at the gene ends were 7 bases for V and 1 base for J; bases not matched to a gene: 11. Germline assignment: CDR1 SGHRS and CDR2 YFSETQ. The CDR3 runs 16 residues. The CDR3 DNA is TGCGCCAGCCGGGAGGGGGTTAGTGAACGCACAGATACGCAGTATTTT. Protein sequence: CASREGVSERTDTQYF.

The chain combines TRBV5-4 with TRBJ2-2; D gene unclear. The CDR3 extends over 12 amino acids. The germline V and J ends were trimmed by 1 base and 6 bases, with 4 bases remaining between them. The V gene's germline CDR1 is SGHNT and CDR2 YYREEE (reference sequence). The CDR3 DNA sequence: TGTGCCAGCAGCTTGTCCGCCGGGGAGCTGTTTTTT. This gives the protein CASSLSAGELFF. Filled out from reference TRBV5-4 and TRBJ2-2, the complete variable domain reads ETGVTQSPTHLIKTRGQQVTLRCSSQSGHNTVSWYQQALGQGPQFIFQYYREEENGRGNFPPRFSGLQFPNYSSELNVNALELDDSALYLCASSLSAGELFFGEGSRLTVL.

This clone was seen a handful of times. The chain combines TRBV7-7 with TRBJ2-3; 10 positions match TRBD1. Germline lookup yields CDR1 SSHAT and CDR2 FNYEAQ (reference sequence). V gave up 2 bases and J gave up 4 bases; unmatched junction bases: 3. The CDR3 covers 15 residues. Written as DNA, the CDR3 is TGTGCCAGCAGCTTATTGACAGGGGGCGCAGATACGCAGTATTTT. It specifies CASSLLTGGADTQYF.

This clone came up many times. The chain links TRBV7-9 to TRBJ2-7; weak D call: TRBD2 (6 bases). Trimming took off 5 bases at V and 1 base at J, with 12 bases between the two ends. From germline, CDR1 is SEHNR and CDR2 FQNEAQ (reference sequence). CDR3 length: 14 residues. CDR3 sequence: CASSAGLPSYEQYF. The CDR3 DNA reads as TGTGCCAGCAGCGCGGGACTCCCATCCTACGAGCAGTACTTC. Based on the CDR3 plus reference TRBV7-9 and TRBJ2-7, the full variable domain is DTGVSQNPRHKITKRGQNVTFRCDPISEHNRLYWYRQTLGQGPEFLTYFQNEAQLEKSRLLSDRFSAERPKGSFSTLEIQRTEQGDSAMYLCASSAGLPSYEQYFGPGTRLTVT.

The V and J genes are TRBV5-5 and TRBJ2-2; D ambiguous. The V gene lost 0 bases and the J gene lost 7 bases, with 10 bases spanning the gap. Germline-derived CDR1 and CDR2 are SGHKS and YYEKEE (reference sequence). The CDR3 loop spans 14 amino acids. DNA for the CDR3: TGTGCCAGCAGCTTGGCCTATGTGAGCGGGGAGCTGTTTTTT. Residues: CASSLAYVSGELFF.

The chain is built from TRBV5-1 and TRBJ2-3, with D possibly matching TRBD2 (5 bases). In germline, CDR1 is SGHRS, CDR2 YFSETQ. Deletions cut 2 bases from V and 9 bases from J, with 13 bases between. The CDR3 totals 13 residues. The CDR3 region is CASSLELEGTQYF. The CDR3 bases are TGCGCCAGCAGCTTAGAATTAGAGGGCACGCAGTATTTT.

The genes are TRBV28 and TRBJ2-1; TRBD2 matches at 13 bases. The CDR3 covers 15 residues. CDR1 MDHEN and CDR2 SYDVKM come from the germline V gene. V lost 6 bases, J lost 6 bases, and 5 bases stayed unmatched. The CDR3 nucleotides read TGTGCCAGCAGGCCTACTAGCGGGAGGGTCAATGAGCAGTTCTTC. Protein sequence: CASRPTSGRVNEQFF.

CDR3 in amino acids: CASSNWAGDGYTF. In DNA form, the CDR3 reads TGTGCCAGCAGTAATTGGGCAGGGGATGGCTACACCTTC. The chain is built from TRBV25-1 and TRBJ1-2, with D perhaps TRBD1 (6 bases). In germline, CDR1 is MGHDK, CDR2 SYGVNS. V lost 5 bases to trimming and J lost 6 bases, with 13 bases between them. The CDR3 is 13 residues long.

J is TRBJ1-3 and V is TRBV3-1 (or the pseudogene TRBV3-2); D unresolved. This CDR3 comprises 12 residues. Germline assignment: CDR1 LGHDT and CDR2 YNNKEL (reference sequence). Trimming removed 8 bases from V and 0 bases from J, with 5 bases in between. The CDR3, as DNA: TGTGCCAGCGAGAGCTCTGGAAACACCATATATTTT. Translating gives CASESSGNTIYF.

V usage is TRBV6-2 or TRBV6-3 and J usage is TRBJ1-5, with no clear D. V lost 6 bases and J 1 base, leaving 13 bases between the germline ends. Germline CDR1 MNHEY, CDR2 SVGEGT. The CDR3 is 15 amino acids. The CDR3 reads CASSDAGLSNQPQHF. In DNA, the CDR3 is TGTGCCAGCAGCGACGCCGGACTGAGCAATCAGCCCCAGCATTTT.

This clone was observed once. The gene calls are TRBV4-1 and TRBJ2-7; no firm D call. The CDR3 consists of 16 residues. Trimming took 0 bases from V and 0 from J, leaving 12 bases between them. Germline V gene lookup returns CDR1 MGHRA and CDR2 YSYEKL. CDR3: CASSQEPALSSYEQYF. The CDR3 DNA reads as TGCGCCAGCAGCCAAGAACCAGCGTTGAGCTCCTACGAGCAGTACTTC.

The V call is TRBV5-1, the J call TRBJ2-1; 12 bases fit TRBD2. There are 15 residues in the CDR3. CDR1 is SGHRS and CDR2 is YFSETQ in the germline V gene. After removal of 0 bases from V and 10 bases from J, the junction contained 5 bases not matched to a gene. CDR3 DNA sequence: TGCGCCAGCAGCTTGGTGACTAGCGGGAGACGGGAGCAGTTCTTC. Protein: CASSLVTSGRREQFF.

This clone has a handful of counts. The V call is TRBV5-6, the J call TRBJ2-1; TRBD2 agrees at 7 bases. The V and J ends lost 4 bases and 0 bases, in that order; junction bases with no gene match: 16. CDR3 length equals 19 residues. Germline V gives CDR1 SGHDT, CDR2 YYEEEE. CDR3 in DNA: TGTGCCAGCAGCGGGACGGTGCCGGGAGGCCTGAGCTCCTACAATGAGCAGTTCTTC. Protein product: CASSGTVPGGLSSYNEQFF.

V is TRBV28 and J is TRBJ2-7; D is ambiguous. V lost 2 bases and J 5 bases, leaving 16 bases between the germline ends. This CDR3 region has 15 residues. CDR1 MDHEN and CDR2 SYDVKM come from the germline V gene. The CDR3 DNA reads as TGTGCCAGCAGTTTAATCCCCCTGGGCCCTCACGAGCAGTACTTC. Its protein product is CASSLIPLGPHEQYF.

This chain connects TRBV5-1 to TRBJ2-1, with 11 bases identical to TRBD2. Germline V CDR1 and CDR2: SGHRS, YFSETQ. After removal of 4 bases from V and 1 base from J, the junction contained 4 bases not matched to a gene. This CDR3 comprises 16 residues. The CDR3 protein is CASSLRTSGSYNEQFF. The CDR3, as DNA: TGCGCCAGCAGCCTCCGGACTAGCGGGTCCTACAATGAGCAGTTCTTC. Drawing the rest from reference TRBV5-1 and TRBJ2-1, the complete variable domain is KAGVTQTPRYLIKTRGQQVTLSCSPISGHRSVSWYQQTPGQGLQFLFEYFSETQRNKGNFPGRFSGRQFSNSRSEMNVSTLELGDSALYLCASSLRTSGSYNEQFFGPGTRLTVL.

The chain carries TRBV6-2 or TRBV6-3 and TRBJ1-5, with a tentative D call TRBD1 (6 bases). V was clipped by 3 bases and J by 5 bases, with 17 bases between them. Looked up from germline, CDR1 is MNHEY and CDR2 is SVGEGT. This CDR3 spans 16 amino acids. The CDR3 sequence: CASSYGQGRLDQPQHF. DNA for the CDR3: TGTGCCAGCAGTTATGGGCAGGGGCGGTTAGATCAGCCCCAGCATTTT.

The chain employs TRBV3-1 (or the pseudogene TRBV3-2) and TRBJ2-7; possible D gene TRBD2, 5 bases. The V end was cut by 4 bases, the J end by 4 bases, with 14 bases between. Germline V gene data show CDR1 as LGHDT and CDR2 as YNNKEL (reference sequence). This CDR3 is 14 amino acids long. CDR3 in amino acids: CASSLGSGSYEQYF. CDR3 bases: TGTGCCAGCAGCCTAGGGAGCGGTTCTTACGAGCAGTACTTC.

This clone was seen more than once but under ten times. The genes are TRBV29-1 and TRBJ1-4; 10 bases fit TRBD1. CDR1 is SQVTM, CDR2 ANQGSEA, per germline. V shed 7 bases, J shed 3 bases, and the junction held 5 bases outside the gene matches. CDR3 size: 14 residues. Written as DNA, the CDR3 is TGCAGCGGAAGACAGGGGGCTGCTAATGAAAAACTGTTTTTT. Translated, it gives CSGRQGAANEKLFF.

The chain has TRBV18 and TRBJ1-1; the D is unclear. The CDR3 consists of 13 residues. The V gene's germline CDR1 is KGHSH and CDR2 LQKENI. V was cut by 3 bases and J by 4 bases, with 9 bases left in between. CDR3 DNA sequence: TGTGCCAGCTCACCGGAGCGATCCACTGAAGCTTTCTTT. Protein sequence: CASSPERSTEAFF.

This clone was seen repeatedly, ten times or more. The chain uses TRBV27 and TRBJ1-5; 7 positions agree with TRBD1. The CDR3 totals 14 residues. Per germline, CDR1 MNHEY and CDR2 SMNVEV (reference sequence). V lost 8 bases and J lost 5; bases outside the gene matches: 9. CDR3 region: CASSRITGDQPQHF. The CDR3 DNA sequence: TGTGCCAGCTCTAGGATCACAGGGGATCAGCCCCAGCATTTT.

V is TRBV15 and J is TRBJ2-2; no firm D call. The V end was cut by 0 bases, the J end by 8 bases, with 10 bases between. Per the germline V gene, CDR1 is LNHNV and CDR2 is YYDKDF (reference sequence). CDR3 size: 14 residues. The CDR3: CATSRDNAGGELFF. CDR3 DNA sequence: TGTGCCACCAGCAGAGATAACGCAGGTGGGGAGCTGTTTTTT.